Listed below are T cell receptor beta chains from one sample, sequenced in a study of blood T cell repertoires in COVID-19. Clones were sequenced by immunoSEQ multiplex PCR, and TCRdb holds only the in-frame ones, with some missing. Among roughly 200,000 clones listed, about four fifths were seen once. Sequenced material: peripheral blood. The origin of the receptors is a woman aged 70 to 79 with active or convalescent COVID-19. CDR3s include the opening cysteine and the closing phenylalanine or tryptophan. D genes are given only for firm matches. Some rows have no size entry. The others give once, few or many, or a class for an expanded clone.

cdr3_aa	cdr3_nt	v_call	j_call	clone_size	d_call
CASSSYTGELFF	TGTGCCAGCAGTTCGTACACCGGGGAGCTGTTTTTT	TRBV28	TRBJ2-2	-	-
CASSPIDRHRNTGELFF	TGTGCCAGCAGTCCAATTGATCGACACAGGAACACCGGGGAGCTGTTTTTT	TRBV28	TRBJ2-2	-	-
CASSRMTRLQTAYNEQFF	TGTGCCAGCAGCCGAATGACCAGACTCCAGACCGCCTACAATGAGCAGTTCTTC	TRBV11-2	TRBJ2-1	-	-
CASSVGDRVSTDTQYF	TGTGCCAGCAGCGTGGGGGACAGGGTTAGCACAGATACGCAGTATTTT	TRBV7-9	TRBJ2-3	-	TRBD1
CSVRTGTTNEKLFF	TGCAGCGTTAGGACAGGGACAACTAATGAAAAACTGTTTTTT	TRBV29-1	TRBJ1-4	-	TRBD1
CASSRTRDRYNEQFF	TGTGCCAGCAGCCGAACGCGAGACAGATACAATGAGCAGTTCTTC	TRBV7-8	TRBJ2-1	-	-
CASSSPARSGNTIYF	TGTGCCAGTAGTTCTCCCGCCCGGTCTGGAAACACCATATATTTT	TRBV19	TRBJ1-3	once	-
CAWREGLAGNEQFF	TGTGCCTGGAGGGAAGGACTAGCGGGCAATGAGCAGTTCTTC	TRBV30	TRBJ2-1	-	TRBD2
CASRPTANTGELFF	TGTGCCAGCAGGCCTACCGCCAACACCGGGGAGCTGTTTTTT	TRBV7-9	TRBJ2-2	once	-
CASSLAGGGGETQYF	TGTGCCAGCAGCCTCGCGGGGGGCGGCGGAGAGACCCAGTACTTC	TRBV28	TRBJ2-5	-	TRBD2
CASSARTGPTDTQYF	TGCGCCAGCAGCGCCCGGACAGGGCCCACAGATACGCAGTATTTT	TRBV5-1	TRBJ2-3	-	TRBD1
CASSFLSGKETQYF	TGTGCCAGCAGCTTTTTATCCGGGAAAGAGACCCAGTACTTC	TRBV5-4	TRBJ2-5	-	-
CASSFARTVSGYTF	TGTGCCAGCAGCTTTGCCCGGACAGTCTCTGGCTACACCTTC	TRBV11-2	TRBJ1-2	-	-
CAWSPTGDEQYF	TGTGCCTGGAGTCCCACAGGGGACGAGCAGTACTTC	TRBV30	TRBJ2-7	-	TRBD1
CASSGGGLNNEQFF	TGTGCCAGCAGCGGGGGGGGTCTAAACAATGAGCAGTTCTTC	TRBV5-4	TRBJ2-1	-	TRBD2
CASSPRGGNEQYF	TGTGCCAGCTCACCACGGGGAGGGAACGAGCAGTACTTC	TRBV18	TRBJ2-7	-	TRBD2
CSVELRQGPGFGTQYF	TGCAGCGTTGAACTACGACAGGGGCCCGGCTTTGGGACCCAGTACTTC	TRBV29-1	TRBJ2-5	-	TRBD1
CASSLAGVGGSGGYTF	TGCGCCAGCAGCTTGGCCGGGGTTGGAGGGAGTGGCGGCTACACCTTC	TRBV5-1	TRBJ1-2	-	-
CASSLGTGSNTEAFF	TGTGCCAGCAGCCTGGGGACAGGGTCGAACACTGAAGCTTTCTTT	TRBV6-5	TRBJ1-1	-	TRBD1
CASSVGDYTEAFF	TGCGCCAGCAGCGTAGGGGACTACACTGAAGCTTTCTTT	TRBV5-1	TRBJ1-1	-	-
CASSQGRGNEKLFF	TGCGCCAGCAGCCAAGGAAGGGGTAATGAAAAACTGTTTTTT	TRBV4-1	TRBJ1-4	-	-
CASRLTSVSYNEQFF	TGTGCCAGTAGGTTGACTAGCGTTTCCTACAATGAGCAGTTCTTC	TRBV19	TRBJ2-1	-	TRBD2
CASSSTAGNIQYF	TGTGCCAGCTCCTCCACCGCAGGGAACATTCAGTACTTC	TRBV18	TRBJ2-4	-	-
CSASLASGRNYNEQFF	TGCAGTGCTAGTTTGGCTAGCGGGAGGAACTACAATGAGCAGTTCTTC	TRBV20-1	TRBJ2-1	-	TRBD2
CASSESERKAFF	TGTGCCAGCAGTGAATCAGAGCGGAAAGCTTTCTTT	TRBV6-1	TRBJ1-1	-	-
CARSLAGGGYGYTF	TGTGCCAGAAGCTTGGCCGGCGGTGGCTATGGCTACACCTTC	TRBV5-3	TRBJ1-2	-	-
CASSPGTGDEQYF	TGTGCCAGCTCACCCGGGACAGGGGACGAGCAGTACTTC	TRBV18	TRBJ2-7	few	TRBD1
CASSVGLAGTSEQFF	TGTGCCAGCAGCGTAGGCCTAGCGGGAACCAGTGAGCAGTTCTTC	TRBV9	TRBJ2-1	-	TRBD2
CASSGSLAGIGNEQFF	TGCGCCAGCAGCGGATCACTAGCGGGAATTGGTAATGAGCAGTTCTTC	TRBV5-1	TRBJ2-1	once	TRBD2
CASSSPGVGFYGYTF	TGTGCCAGCAGCTCCCCAGGGGTCGGGTTCTATGGCTACACCTTC	TRBV5-5	TRBJ1-2	-	-
CAWSPGLTYEQYF	TGTGCCTGGTCACCGGGACTAACCTACGAGCAGTACTTC	TRBV30	TRBJ2-7	-	TRBD2
CASRPTSGSGLGELFF	TGTGCCAGCAGACCCACTAGCGGGAGTGGGTTGGGGGAGCTGTTTTTT	TRBV7-6	TRBJ2-2	once	TRBD2
CASSVDLGLVFSEQYF	TGTGCCAGCAGCGTAGACCTGGGACTAGTATTTAGCGAGCAGTACTTC	TRBV9	TRBJ2-7	-	TRBD2
CASSSPLRPQHF	TGTGCCAGCAGTTCCCCTCTTAGGCCCCAGCATTTT	TRBV12-3/TRBV12-4	TRBJ1-5	few	-
CASRPGTSGADSSTDTQYF	TGTGCCAGCAGGCCCGGGACTAGCGGAGCAGACTCTAGCACAGATACGCAGTATTTT	TRBV7-9	TRBJ2-3	-	TRBD2
CAISERAPGQVVDTQYF	TGTGCCATCAGTGAGCGGGCCCCGGGACAGGTCGTTGATACGCAGTATTTT	TRBV10-3	TRBJ2-3	-	TRBD1
CASSVASSYNEQFF	TGTGCCAGTAGTGTCGCCAGCTCCTACAATGAGCAGTTCTTC	TRBV19	TRBJ2-1	-	-
CASSQDPRGQGARYEQYF	TGCGCCAGCAGCCAAGATCCAAGAGGACAGGGGGCGCGCTACGAGCAGTACTTC	TRBV4-1	TRBJ2-7	-	TRBD1
CASSLGKGEEQYF	TGCGCCAGCAGCTTGGGGAAAGGGGAAGAGCAGTACTTC	TRBV5-1	TRBJ2-7	-	-
CASSLAGGTRMPDF	TGTGCCAGCAGCTTAGCGGGGGGGACTAGAATGCCTGATTTT	TRBV7-3	TRBJ2-3	once	TRBD2
CASSRTVGELFF	TGTGCCAGCAGCCGCACGGTCGGGGAGCTGTTTTTT	TRBV7-3	TRBJ2-2	few	-
CASSTTGISYGYTF	TGTGCCAGCAGTACGACAGGAATTTCCTATGGCTACACCTTC	TRBV28	TRBJ1-2	once	-
CASSVGSQGSYEQYF	TGTGCCAGCAGCGTAGGGTCCCAGGGATCCTACGAGCAGTACTTC	TRBV9	TRBJ2-7	-	-
CASSSLRGYQETQYF	TGTGCCAGCAGCTCTTTGAGAGGGTACCAAGAGACCCAGTACTTC	TRBV28	TRBJ2-5	-	-
CASSSRGGSGELAKNIQYF	TGTGCCAGTAGTTCTAGGGGGGGTAGCGGAGAGTTAGCCAAAAACATTCAGTACTTC	TRBV19	TRBJ2-4	-	-
CASSSGTGFTDTQYF	TGCGCCAGCAGCTCGGGGACAGGGTTTACAGATACGCAGTATTTT	TRBV5-1	TRBJ2-3	-	TRBD1
CAGIRGTDYGYTF	TGTGCCGGGATTCGGGGTACCGACTATGGCTACACCTTC	TRBV30	TRBJ1-2	-	-
CASSPLTGSSYNEQFF	TGTGCCAGCTCACCACTTACGGGGAGCTCCTACAATGAGCAGTTCTTC	TRBV18	TRBJ2-1	-	-